The clone carrying this T cell receptor (beta chain) was counted ten times or more. The study profiled TCR beta VDJ and CDR3 using genomic DNA as template. Each CDR3 protein is one row after TCRdb ran MiXCR on the reads. The table shows tens of thousands of distinct CDR3 sequences, with around 42% occurring only once. With 1 base removed from V and 4 bases from J, the gap between germline ends came to 16 bases. The CDR3 is made up of 15 amino acids. Germline lookup yields CDR1 DFQATT and CDR2 SNEGSKA (reference sequence). This sample was taken from a study of CD8+CD57+ T cells in acquired aplastic anemia. At the level of the study: Quantities of DNA derived from sorted CD4+ and CD8+ cells averaged 3.2 ug.

The specimen sequenced was sorted CD4+, CD8+, or CD8+CD57+ T cells (not recorded which) from PBMCs. This receptor was obtained from a human donor in good health, serving as a control. This sequence joins TRBV20-1 and TRBJ2-5, with D possibly being TRBD2 (5 bases). CDR3 region: CSARGPDVAGETQYF. The CDR3 nucleotides are TGCAGTGCTAGAGGCCCCGATGTTGCGGGAGAGACCCAGTACTTC.